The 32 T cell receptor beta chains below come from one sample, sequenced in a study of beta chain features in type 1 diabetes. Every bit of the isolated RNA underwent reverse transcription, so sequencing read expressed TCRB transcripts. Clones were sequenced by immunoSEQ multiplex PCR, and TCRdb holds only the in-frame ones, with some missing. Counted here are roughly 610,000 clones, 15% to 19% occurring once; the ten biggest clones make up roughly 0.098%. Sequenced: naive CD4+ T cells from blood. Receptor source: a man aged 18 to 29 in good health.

CDR3 sequence reads: CASSLDGDYGYTF. Written as DNA, the CDR3 is TGTGCCAGCAGCTTGGATGGGGACTATGGCTACACCTTC. The chain links TRBV5-6 to TRBJ1-2, with D unresolved. The CDR3 contains 13 residues. In germline, CDR1 is SGHDT, CDR2 YYEEEE. Trimming took off 0 bases at V and 3 bases at J, with 6 bases between the two ends.

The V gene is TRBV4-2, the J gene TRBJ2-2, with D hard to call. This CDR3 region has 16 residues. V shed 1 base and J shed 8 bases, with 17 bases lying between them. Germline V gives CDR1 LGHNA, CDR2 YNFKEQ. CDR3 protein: CASSQGHGAGAGELFF. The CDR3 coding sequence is TGTGCCAGCAGCCAAGGACACGGCGCCGGAGCGGGGGAGCTGTTTTTT.

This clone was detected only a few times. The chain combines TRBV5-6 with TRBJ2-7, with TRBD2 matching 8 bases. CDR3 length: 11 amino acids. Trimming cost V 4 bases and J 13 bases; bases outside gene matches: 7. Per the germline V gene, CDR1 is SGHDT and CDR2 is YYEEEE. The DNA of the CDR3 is TGTGCCAGCAGCGTAGGGACTAGTGCCTACTTC. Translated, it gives CASSVGTSAYF.

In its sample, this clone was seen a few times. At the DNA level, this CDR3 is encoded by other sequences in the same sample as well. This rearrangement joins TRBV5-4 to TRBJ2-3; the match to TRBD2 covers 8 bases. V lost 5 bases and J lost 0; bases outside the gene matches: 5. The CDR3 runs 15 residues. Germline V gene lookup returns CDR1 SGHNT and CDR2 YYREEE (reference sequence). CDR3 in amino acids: CASRAGGGSTDTQYF. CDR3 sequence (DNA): TGTGCCAGCAGGGCCGGCGGGGGGAGCACAGATACGCAGTATTTT.

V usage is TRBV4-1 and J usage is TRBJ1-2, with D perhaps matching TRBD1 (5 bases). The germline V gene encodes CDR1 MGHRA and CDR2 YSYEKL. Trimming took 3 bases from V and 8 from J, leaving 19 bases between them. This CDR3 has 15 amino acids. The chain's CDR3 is CASSHPRGEVRGYTF. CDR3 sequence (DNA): TGCGCCAGCAGCCATCCCCGGGGGGAAGTACGGGGCTACACCTTC.

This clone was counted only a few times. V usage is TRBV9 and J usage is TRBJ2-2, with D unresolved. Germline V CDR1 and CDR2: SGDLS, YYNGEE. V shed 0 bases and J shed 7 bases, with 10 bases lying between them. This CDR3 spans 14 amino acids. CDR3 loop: CASSVANGLGELFF. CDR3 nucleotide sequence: TGTGCCAGCAGCGTAGCTAACGGCCTCGGGGAGCTGTTTTTT.

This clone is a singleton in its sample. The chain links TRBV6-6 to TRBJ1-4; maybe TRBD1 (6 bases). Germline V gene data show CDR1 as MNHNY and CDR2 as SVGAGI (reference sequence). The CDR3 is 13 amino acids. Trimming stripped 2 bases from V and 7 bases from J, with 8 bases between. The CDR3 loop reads CASSYGGGEKLFF. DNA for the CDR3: TGTGCCAGCAGTTACGGAGGGGGTGAAAAACTGTTTTTT.

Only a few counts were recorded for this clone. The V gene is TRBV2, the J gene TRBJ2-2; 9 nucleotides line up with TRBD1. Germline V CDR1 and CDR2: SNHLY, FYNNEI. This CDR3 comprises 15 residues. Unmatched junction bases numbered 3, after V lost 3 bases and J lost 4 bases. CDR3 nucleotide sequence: TGTGCCAGCAGTGAGACGACAGGGGGCACCGGGGAGCTGTTTTTT. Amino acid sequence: CASSETTGGTGELFF.

The DNA of the CDR3 is TGCAGCGTTGCCAAATCGTCGGCAGGGGTTAACACTGAAGCTTTCTTT. Residues: CSVAKSSAGVNTEAFF. This chain links TRBV29-1 with TRBJ1-1; D perhaps matches TRBD1 (6 bases). The germline CDR1 and CDR2 sequences are SQVTM and ANQGSEA. CDR3 size: 16 residues. V lost 4 bases, J lost 2 bases, and 20 bases lay in between.

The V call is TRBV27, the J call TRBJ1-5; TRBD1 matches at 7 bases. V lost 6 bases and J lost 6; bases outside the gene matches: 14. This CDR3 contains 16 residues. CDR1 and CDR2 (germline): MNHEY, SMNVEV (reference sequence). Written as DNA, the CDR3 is TGTGCCAGCAGGAAAGACAGGGCTAAGGCGGGTCAGCCCCAGCATTTT. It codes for CASRKDRAKAGQPQHF.

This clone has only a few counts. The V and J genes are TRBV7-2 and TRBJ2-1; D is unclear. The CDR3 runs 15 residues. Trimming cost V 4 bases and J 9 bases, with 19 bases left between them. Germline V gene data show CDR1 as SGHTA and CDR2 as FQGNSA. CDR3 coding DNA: TGTGCCAGCAGCTCAGGTAGGGTGCAATGGTTTGAGCAGTTCTTC. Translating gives CASSSGRVQWFEQFF.

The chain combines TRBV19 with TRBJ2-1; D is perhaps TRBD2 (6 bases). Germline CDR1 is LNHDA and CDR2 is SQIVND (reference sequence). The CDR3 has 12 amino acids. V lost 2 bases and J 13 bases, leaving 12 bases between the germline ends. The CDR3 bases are TGTGCCAGTAGTATACGTCGGGAGCAACAGTTCTTC. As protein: CASSIRREQQFF.

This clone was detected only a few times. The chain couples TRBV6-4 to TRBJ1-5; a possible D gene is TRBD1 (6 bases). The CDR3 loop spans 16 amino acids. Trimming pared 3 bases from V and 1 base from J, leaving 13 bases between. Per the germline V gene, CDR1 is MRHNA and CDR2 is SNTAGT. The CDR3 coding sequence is TGTGCCAGCAGTGAATTCGGAAGGGGGAGCAATCAGCCCCAGCATTTT. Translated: CASSEFGRGSNQPQHF.

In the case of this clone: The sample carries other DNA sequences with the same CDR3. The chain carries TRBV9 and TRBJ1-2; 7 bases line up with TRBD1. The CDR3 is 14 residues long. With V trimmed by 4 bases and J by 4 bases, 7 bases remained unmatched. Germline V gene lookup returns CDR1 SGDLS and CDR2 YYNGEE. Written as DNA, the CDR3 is TGTGCCAGCAGCCCCGGGCAGGGGGGCTATGGCTACACCTTC. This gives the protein CASSPGQGGYGYTF.

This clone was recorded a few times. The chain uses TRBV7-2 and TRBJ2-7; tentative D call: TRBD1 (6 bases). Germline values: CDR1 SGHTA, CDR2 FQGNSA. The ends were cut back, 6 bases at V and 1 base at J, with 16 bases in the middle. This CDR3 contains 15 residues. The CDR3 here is CASRGGSSSSYEQYF. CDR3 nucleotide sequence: TGTGCCAGCAGAGGGGGTAGTTCGTCTTCCTACGAGCAGTACTTC.

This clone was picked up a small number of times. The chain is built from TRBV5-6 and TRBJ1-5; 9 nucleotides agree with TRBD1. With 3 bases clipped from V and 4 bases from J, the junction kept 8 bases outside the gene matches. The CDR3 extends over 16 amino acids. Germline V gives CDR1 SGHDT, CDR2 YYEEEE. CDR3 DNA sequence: TGTGCCAGCAGCTCATTACAGGGGGCGATGAATCAGCCCCAGCATTTT. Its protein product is CASSSLQGAMNQPQHF. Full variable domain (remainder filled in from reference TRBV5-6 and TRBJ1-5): DAGVTQSPTHLIKTRGQQVTLRCSPKSGHDTVSWYQQALGQGPQFIFQYYEEEERQRGNFPDRFSGHQFPNYSSELNVNALLLGDSALYLCASSSLQGAMNQPQHFGDGTRLSIL.

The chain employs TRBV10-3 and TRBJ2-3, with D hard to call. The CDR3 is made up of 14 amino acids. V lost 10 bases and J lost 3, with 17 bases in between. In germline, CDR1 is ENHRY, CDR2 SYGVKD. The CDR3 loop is CASSTATPTDTQYF. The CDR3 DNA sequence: TGTGCCAGCTCCACTGCTACCCCAACAGATACGCAGTATTTT.

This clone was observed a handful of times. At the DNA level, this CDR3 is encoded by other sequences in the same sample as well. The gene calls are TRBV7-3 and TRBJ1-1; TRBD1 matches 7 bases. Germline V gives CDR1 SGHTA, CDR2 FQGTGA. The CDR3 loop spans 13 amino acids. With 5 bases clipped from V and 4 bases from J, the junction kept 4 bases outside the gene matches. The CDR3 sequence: CASSPQGGTEAFF. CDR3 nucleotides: TGTGCCAGCAGCCCTCAGGGGGGCACTGAAGCTTTCTTT. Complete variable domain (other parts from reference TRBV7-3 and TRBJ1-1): GAGVSQTPSNKVTEKGKYVELRCDPISGHTALYWYRQSLGQGPEFLIYFQGTGAADDSGLPNDRFFAVRPEGSVSTLKIQRTERGDSAVYLCASSPQGGTEAFFGQGTRLTVV.

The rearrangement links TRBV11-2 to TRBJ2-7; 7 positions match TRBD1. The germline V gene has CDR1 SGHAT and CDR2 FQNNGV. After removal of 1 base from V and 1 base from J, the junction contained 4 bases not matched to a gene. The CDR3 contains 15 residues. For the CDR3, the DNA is TGTGCCAGCAGCTTAGCCTCGACAGGGTCCTACGAGCAGTACTTC. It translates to CASSLASTGSYEQYF.

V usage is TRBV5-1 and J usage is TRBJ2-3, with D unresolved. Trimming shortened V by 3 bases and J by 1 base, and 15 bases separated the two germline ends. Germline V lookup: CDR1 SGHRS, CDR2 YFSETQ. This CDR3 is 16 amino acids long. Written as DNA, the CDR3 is TGCGCCAGCAGCTCCTCCAAGCTCGCTGGCACAGATACGCAGTATTTT. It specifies CASSSSKLAGTDTQYF.

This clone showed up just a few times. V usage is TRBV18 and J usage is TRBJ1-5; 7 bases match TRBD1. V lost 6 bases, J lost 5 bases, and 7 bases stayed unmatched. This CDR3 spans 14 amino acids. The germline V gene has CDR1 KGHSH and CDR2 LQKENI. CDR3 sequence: CASSQQGFHQPQHF. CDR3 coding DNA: TGTGCCAGCTCGCAACAGGGGTTCCATCAGCCCCAGCATTTT. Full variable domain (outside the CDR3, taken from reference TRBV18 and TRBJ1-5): NAGVMQNPRHLVRRRGQEARLRCSPMKGHSHVYWYRQLPEEGLKFMVYLQKENIIDESGMPKERFSAEFPKEGPSILRIQQVVRGDSAAYFCASSQQGFHQPQHFGDGTRLSIL.

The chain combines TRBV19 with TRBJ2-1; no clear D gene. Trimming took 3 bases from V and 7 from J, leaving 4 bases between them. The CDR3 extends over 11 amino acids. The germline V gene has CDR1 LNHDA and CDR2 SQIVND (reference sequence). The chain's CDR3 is CASSMRNEQFF. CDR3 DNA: TGTGCCAGTAGTATGAGGAATGAGCAGTTCTTC.

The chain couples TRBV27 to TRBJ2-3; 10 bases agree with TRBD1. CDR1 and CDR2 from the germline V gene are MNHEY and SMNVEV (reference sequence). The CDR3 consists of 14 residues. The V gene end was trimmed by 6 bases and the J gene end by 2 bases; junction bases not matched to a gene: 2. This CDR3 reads CASRRQGATDTQYF. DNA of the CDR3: TGTGCCAGCAGACGACAGGGGGCCACAGATACGCAGTATTTT.

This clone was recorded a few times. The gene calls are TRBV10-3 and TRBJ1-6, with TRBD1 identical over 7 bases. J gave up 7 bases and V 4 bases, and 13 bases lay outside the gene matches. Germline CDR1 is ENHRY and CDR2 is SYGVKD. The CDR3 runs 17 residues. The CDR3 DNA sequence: TGTGCCATCAGTGCACTACCGACAGGGAGAGACAATTCACCCCTCCACTTT. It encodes CAISALPTGRDNSPLHF.

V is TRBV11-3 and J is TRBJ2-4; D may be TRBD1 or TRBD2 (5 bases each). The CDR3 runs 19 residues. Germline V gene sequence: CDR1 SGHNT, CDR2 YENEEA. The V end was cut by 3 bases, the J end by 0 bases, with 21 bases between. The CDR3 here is CASSFGDGTVELAKNIQYF. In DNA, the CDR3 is TGTGCCAGCAGCTTCGGGGATGGGACGGTCGAATTAGCCAAAAACATTCAGTACTTC.

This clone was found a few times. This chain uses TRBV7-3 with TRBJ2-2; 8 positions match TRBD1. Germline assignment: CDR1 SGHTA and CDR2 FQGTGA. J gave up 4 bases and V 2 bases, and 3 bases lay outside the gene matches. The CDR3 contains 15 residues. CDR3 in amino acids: CASSLQGAFTGELFF. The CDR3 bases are TGTGCCAGCAGCTTACAGGGGGCCTTCACCGGGGAGCTGTTTTTT.

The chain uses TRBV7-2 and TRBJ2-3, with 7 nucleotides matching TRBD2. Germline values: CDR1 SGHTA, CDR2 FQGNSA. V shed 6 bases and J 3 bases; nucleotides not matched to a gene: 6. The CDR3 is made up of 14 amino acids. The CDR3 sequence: CASSPGRGTDTQYF. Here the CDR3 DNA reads TGTGCCAGCAGTCCGGGGAGGGGAACAGATACGCAGTATTTT.

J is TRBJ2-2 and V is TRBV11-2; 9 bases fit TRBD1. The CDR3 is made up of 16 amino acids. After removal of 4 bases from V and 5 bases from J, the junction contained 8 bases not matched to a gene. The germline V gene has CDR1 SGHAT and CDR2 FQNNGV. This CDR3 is CASSSLGQGNTGELFF. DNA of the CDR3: TGTGCCAGCAGCTCGCTGGGACAGGGTAATACCGGGGAGCTGTTTTTT.

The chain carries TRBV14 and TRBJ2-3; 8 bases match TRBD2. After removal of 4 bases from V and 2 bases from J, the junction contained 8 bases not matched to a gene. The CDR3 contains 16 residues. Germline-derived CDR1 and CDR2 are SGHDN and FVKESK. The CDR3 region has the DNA TGTGCCAGCAGCCTCTGGACTAGCCGGTACACAGATACGCAGTATTTT. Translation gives CASSLWTSRYTDTQYF.

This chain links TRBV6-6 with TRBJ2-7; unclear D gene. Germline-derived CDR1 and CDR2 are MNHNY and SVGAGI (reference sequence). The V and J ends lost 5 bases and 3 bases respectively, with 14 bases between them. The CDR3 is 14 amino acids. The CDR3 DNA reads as TGTGCCAGCAGTGAGTCGACCCAGCACTACGAGCAGTACTTC. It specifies CASSESTQHYEQYF.

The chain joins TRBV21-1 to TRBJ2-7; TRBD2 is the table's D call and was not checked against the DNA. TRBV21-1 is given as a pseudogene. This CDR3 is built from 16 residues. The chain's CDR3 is CASSKARGAHSYEQYF. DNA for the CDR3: TGTGCCAGCAGCAAAGCTCGGGGGGCCCACTCCTACGAGCAGTACTTC.

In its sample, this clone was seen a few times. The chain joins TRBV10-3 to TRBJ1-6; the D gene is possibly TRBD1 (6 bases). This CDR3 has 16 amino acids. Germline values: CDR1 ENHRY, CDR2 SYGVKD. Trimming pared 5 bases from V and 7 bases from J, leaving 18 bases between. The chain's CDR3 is CAISSGGTGINSPLHF. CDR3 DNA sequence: TGTGCCATCAGTTCCGGGGGAACAGGGATAAATTCACCCCTCCACTTT.